These T cell receptor beta chains were read from a single sample in a study of blood T cell repertoires in COVID-19. Generated by immunoSEQ multiplex PCR, the TCRdb table keeps only in-frame clones and is missing some. The table includes 55,000 to 65,000 clones, 75% to 85% detected once. Input material: peripheral blood. Every receptor here comes from a man aged 60 to 69 with COVID-19, enrolled during active disease. The CDR3 runs from the conserved cysteine through the conserved F or W. The D gene is left open where the match is weak. The size of a clone is reported for some rows only, either as once, few or many, or as a class for expanded clones.

clone size	J gene	V gene	D gene	CDR3 DNA	CDR3 protein
-	TRBJ1-5	TRBV6-5	-	TGTGCCAGCAGTCTCCCCCCCCATCAGCCCCAGCATTTT	CASSLPPHQPQHF
-	TRBJ2-7	TRBV19	TRBD1	TGTGCCAGTAGTAGAGGACCGGGACAGGACACCGCCTACGAGCAGTACTTC	CASSRGPGQDTAYEQYF
-	TRBJ1-1	TRBV7-2	TRBD1	TGTGCCAGCAGCGAAAAGACAGGGGGGGGAACTGAAGCTTTCTTT	CASSEKTGGGTEAFF
-	TRBJ1-6	TRBV18	TRBD1	TGTGCCAGCTCACGAGATCCACAGGGGGGGCCTCGAAATTCACCCCTCCACTTT	CASSRDPQGGPRNSPLHF
-	TRBJ1-6	TRBV5-4	-	TGTGCCAGCAGCTCCCCCGGGACTGCGAATTCACCCCTCCACTTT	CASSSPGTANSPLHF
-	TRBJ1-4	TRBV18	-	TGTGCCAGCTCACCACAGAACAACTCGCCGTTGCAGGGGTCCCGTACTAATGAAAAACTGTTTTTT	CASSPQNNSPLQGSRTNEKLFF
-	TRBJ1-2	TRBV6-5	TRBD1	TGTGCCAGCAGTTACCCGGGGACAGATTTCTATGGCTACACCTTC	CASSYPGTDFYGYTF
-	TRBJ1-2	TRBV5-1	TRBD1	TGCGCCAGCAGTCCCGGGACAGGAGGGCCCTATGGCTACACCTTC	CASSPGTGGPYGYTF
many	TRBJ1-2	TRBV2	TRBD1	TGTGCCAGCAGTGAAGGACAGGGGAGAGGCTATGGCTACACCTTC	CASSEGQGRGYGYTF
-	TRBJ2-2	TRBV2	TRBD1	TGTGCCAGCGGGACAGCGAACACCGGGGAGCTGTTTTTT	CASGTANTGELFF
-	TRBJ1-5	TRBV7-7	TRBD1	TGTGCTAGCAGCCCCGGGACAGATCAGCCCCAGCATTTT	CASSPGTDQPQHF
-	TRBJ2-5	TRBV3-1/TRBV3-2	-	TGTGCCAGCAGCCTCCCCGCCGGGACCCAGTACTTC	CASSLPAGTQYF
once	TRBJ2-3	TRBV5-1	TRBD2	TGCGCCAGCAGCTTAACAGGGGGTAGCGGGAGGACGACAGATACGCAGTATTTT	CASSLTGGSGRTTDTQYF
-	TRBJ2-1	TRBV9	-	TGTGCCAGCAGCCTAGCCTGGGCGTCGGATGAGCAGTTCTTC	CASSLAWASDEQFF
-	TRBJ1-2	TRBV25-1	-	TGTGCCAGCAGTGAATCTCAGCGTGGCTACACCTTC	CASSESQRGYTF
few	TRBJ2-2	TRBV4-1	-	TGCGCCAGCAGCGACTCCCCAGCGAGTACCGGGGAGCTGTTTTTT	CASSDSPASTGELFF
few	TRBJ1-1	TRBV3-1/TRBV3-2	-	TGTGCCAGCAGCCCGAGACAGAAAATGAACACTGAAGCTTTCTTT	CASSPRQKMNTEAFF
-	TRBJ2-5	TRBV3-1/TRBV3-2	-	TGTGCCAGCAGCCGTCCTACAGGGTACCAAGAGACCCAGTACTTC	CASSRPTGYQETQYF
few	TRBJ1-6	TRBV4-1	TRBD1	TGCGCCAGCAGCCAAGGACAGGGAAATAATTCACCCCTCCACTTT	CASSQGQGNNSPLHF
-	TRBJ1-5	TRBV5-1	-	TGCGCCAGCACCAAACGGACAGATAGCAATCAGCCCCAGCATTTT	CASTKRTDSNQPQHF
-	TRBJ2-2	TRBV11-3	-	TGTGCCAGCAGCTTAGATCCGGGGGTCGGAGCCGGGGAGCTGTTTTTT	CASSLDPGVGAGELFF
-	TRBJ1-5	TRBV5-1	-	TGCGCCAGCAGCTTGGATATTGGTATAGATCAGCCCCAGCATTTT	CASSLDIGIDQPQHF
-	TRBJ2-1	TRBV27	TRBD1	TGTGCCAGCAGGACTACAGGGGAGTACCATGAGCAGTTCTTC	CASRTTGEYHEQFF
-	TRBJ1-6	TRBV6-5	-	TGTGCCAGCAGTTACTCGCAGACCTATAATTCACCCCTCCACTTT	CASSYSQTYNSPLHF
few	TRBJ2-5	TRBV14	TRBD1	TGTGCCAGCAGCCCTTGGGACAGGCGAGGGCAAGAGACCCAGTACTTC	CASSPWDRRGQETQYF
-	TRBJ1-6	TRBV7-9	TRBD1	TGTGCCAGCAGCCCGGGACAGGAAAGATCACCCCTCCACTTT	CASSPGQERSPLHF
-	TRBJ1-5	TRBV5-5	-	TGTGCCAGCAGCTTGGACAGGTACAATCAGCCCCAGCATTTT	CASSLDRYNQPQHF
-	TRBJ1-4	TRBV6-1	-	TGTGCCAGCAGTGACGACCACACAGGGACGGAAAAACTGTTTTTT	CASSDDHTGTEKLFF
-	TRBJ1-4	TRBV7-9	-	TGTGCCAGCAGCTTAGCTCTGGACAGCAATGAAAAACTGTTTTTT	CASSLALDSNEKLFF
-	TRBJ1-2	TRBV28	TRBD1	TGTGCCACCTTAGGGCGCGCGACAGGGGGCGGAAACTATGGCTACACCTTC	CATLGRATGGGNYGYTF
-	TRBJ1-1	TRBV25-1	TRBD1	TGTGCCAGCGGCAAGGGACAGCCAGAAGCTTTCTTT	CASGKGQPEAFF
-	TRBJ2-3	TRBV6-5	-	TGTGCCAGCATCATGACCCCACGCGGCGGTGATACGCAGTATTTT	CASIMTPRGGDTQYF
-	TRBJ2-3	TRBV20-1	-	TGCAGTGCTAGTGGGGCAGGGGTGGAGGATACGCAGTATTTT	CSASGAGVEDTQYF
few	TRBJ2-3	TRBV7-6	-	TGTGCCCCTGCAGACTCTGATACGCAGTATTTT	CAPADSDTQYF
-	TRBJ2-5	TRBV19	TRBD1	TGTGCCAGTAGTATTATCGACAGGGGGCACGAGACCCAGTACTTC	CASSIIDRGHETQYF
-	TRBJ2-1	TRBV27	TRBD2	TGTGCCAGCAGTTTTTACTCGGGAGGGCCAATTCCCTACAATGAGCAGTTCTTC	CASSFYSGGPIPYNEQFF
-	TRBJ2-1	TRBV2	-	TGTGCCAGCAGTGCAAGCAGGGCTGGGGCATACAATGAGCAGTTCTTC	CASSASRAGAYNEQFF
-	TRBJ2-3	TRBV7-9	-	TGTGCCAGCAGCTTAGATCAAGCGGAGATCACAGATACGCAGTATTTT	CASSLDQAEITDTQYF
-	TRBJ2-1	TRBV29-1	-	TGCAGCGTTGATCAGGGTGCCTACAATGAGCAGTTCTTC	CSVDQGAYNEQFF
-	TRBJ2-1	TRBV5-1	-	TGCGCCAGCAGCTTGGCGGGAGATTCCTACAATGAGCAGTTCTTC	CASSLAGDSYNEQFF
-	TRBJ2-7	TRBV18	-	TGTGCCAGCTCACCTGGTCGGGAGACCTACGAGCAGTACTTC	CASSPGRETYEQYF